A selection of T cell receptor beta chains follows, all from one sample in a study of blood T cell repertoires in COVID-19. Some clones are missing from TCRdb's copy, which holds only in-frame ones; the method was immunoSEQ multiplex PCR. Seen here are approximately 110,000 clones, over 75% observed once, and the top ten hold 4% to 5%. Input material: peripheral blood. Receptors originate from a man between 45 and 60 years old with acute or convalescent COVID-19. The CDR3 runs from the conserved cysteine through the conserved F or W. Fields, in order: D gene, J gene, clone size, V gene, CDR3 protein, CDR3 DNA. A D gene is named only where the DNA matches it firmly. Not every row has a clone size; where given, it reads once, few, many or a size class.

d_gene: -; j_gene: TRBJ1-6; abundance: -; v_gene: TRBV11-3; CDR3aa: CASRKGRTYNSPLHF; CDR3nt: TGTGCCAGCAGAAAGGGGAGGACCTATAATTCACCCCTCCACTTT
d_gene: -; j_gene: TRBJ1-4; abundance: -; v_gene: TRBV19; CDR3aa: CASSIHSGKEKLFF; CDR3nt: TGTGCCAGTAGTATACACAGCGGAAAGGAAAAACTGTTTTTT
d_gene: -; j_gene: TRBJ2-6; abundance: -; v_gene: TRBV10-3; CDR3aa: CAISDISGASGANVLTF; CDR3nt: TGTGCCATCAGTGACATAAGCGGAGCCTCTGGGGCCAACGTCCTGACTTTC
d_gene: -; j_gene: TRBJ1-5; abundance: -; v_gene: TRBV24-1; CDR3aa: CATSRGARQPQHF; CDR3nt: TGTGCCACCAGCCGCGGGGCAAGACAGCCCCAGCATTTT
d_gene: TRBD1; j_gene: TRBJ2-7; abundance: -; v_gene: TRBV5-5; CDR3aa: CASSLFQGAGEQYF; CDR3nt: TGTGCCAGCAGCTTGTTTCAGGGGGCGGGAGAGCAGTACTTC
d_gene: TRBD1; j_gene: TRBJ1-3; abundance: -; v_gene: TRBV11-2; CDR3aa: CASSLDPAPTGTGGNTIYF; CDR3nt: TGTGCCAGCAGCTTAGATCCAGCCCCGACAGGGACTGGTGGAAACACCATATATTTT
d_gene: -; j_gene: TRBJ2-7; abundance: -; v_gene: TRBV7-2; CDR3aa: CASSLGEGYEQYF; CDR3nt: TGTGCCAGCAGCTTAGGTGAGGGTTACGAGCAGTACTTC
d_gene: TRBD1; j_gene: TRBJ1-1; abundance: -; v_gene: TRBV5-8; CDR3aa: CASRGQGGWNTEAFF; CDR3nt: TGTGCCAGCAGGGGACAGGGGGGATGGAACACTGAAGCTTTCTTT
d_gene: -; j_gene: TRBJ2-5; abundance: -; v_gene: TRBV19; CDR3aa: CASRPSDIHQETQYF; CDR3nt: TGTGCCAGTAGGCCCTCGGACATACACCAAGAGACCCAGTACTTC
d_gene: TRBD1; j_gene: TRBJ2-3; abundance: -; v_gene: TRBV7-3; CDR3aa: CASRPQGAGTDTQYF; CDR3nt: TGTGCCAGCAGACCACAGGGGGCTGGCACAGATACGCAGTATTTT
d_gene: -; j_gene: TRBJ2-7; abundance: few; v_gene: TRBV11-3; CDR3aa: CASSSLYEQYF; CDR3nt: TGTGCCAGCAGCTCACTATACGAGCAGTACTTC
d_gene: -; j_gene: TRBJ1-1; abundance: -; v_gene: TRBV4-1; CDR3aa: CASSQDLARNTEAFF; CDR3nt: TGCGCCAGCAGCCAAGATCTTGCCAGAAACACTGAAGCTTTCTTT
d_gene: TRBD1; j_gene: TRBJ1-3; abundance: -; v_gene: TRBV5-1; CDR3aa: CASSPGRDREGNTIYF; CDR3nt: TGCGCCAGCAGCCCGGGACGTGACAGGGAGGGAAACACCATATATTTT
d_gene: -; j_gene: TRBJ1-3; abundance: -; v_gene: TRBV18; CDR3aa: CASSPSPGQRNTIYF; CDR3nt: TGTGCCAGCTCACCATCGCCAGGACAGCGAAACACCATATATTTT
d_gene: -; j_gene: TRBJ1-1; abundance: -; v_gene: TRBV5-1; CDR3aa: CASSLAQGSGTEAFF; CDR3nt: TGCGCCAGCAGCTTGGCACAGGGCAGTGGCACTGAAGCTTTCTTT
d_gene: -; j_gene: TRBJ1-4; abundance: -; v_gene: TRBV7-8; CDR3aa: CASSQQGREEKLFF; CDR3nt: TGTGCCAGCAGCCAACAGGGCAGAGAGGAAAAACTGTTTTTT
d_gene: -; j_gene: TRBJ2-7; abundance: -; v_gene: TRBV2; CDR3aa: CASSEGALYEQYF; CDR3nt: TGTGCCAGCAGTGAAGGCGCCTTGTACGAGCAGTACTTC
d_gene: -; j_gene: TRBJ1-5; abundance: -; v_gene: TRBV28; CDR3aa: CASSFFYRGSYSNQPQHF; CDR3nt: TGTGCCAGCAGTTTTTTCTATAGGGGGTCCTATAGCAATCAGCCCCAGCATTTT
d_gene: TRBD1; j_gene: TRBJ1-2; abundance: -; v_gene: TRBV3-1/TRBV3-2; CDR3aa: CASSQGRGQERGYTF; CDR3nt: TGTGCCAGCAGCCAAGGGCGGGGACAGGAACGTGGCTACACCTTC
d_gene: -; j_gene: TRBJ1-2; abundance: few; v_gene: TRBV5-6; CDR3aa: CASSLNRLRYGYTF; CDR3nt: TGTGCCAGCAGCTTGAACAGGCTTCGGTATGGCTACACCTTC
d_gene: -; j_gene: TRBJ2-1; abundance: -; v_gene: TRBV12-3/TRBV12-4; CDR3aa: CASSFSSYGEQFF; CDR3nt: TGTGCCAGCAGTTTCAGTTCATATGGTGAGCAGTTCTTC
d_gene: -; j_gene: TRBJ1-3; abundance: -; v_gene: TRBV5-1; CDR3aa: CASSLGGSGNTIYF; CDR3nt: TGCGCCAGCAGCCTCGGCGGCTCTGGAAACACCATATATTTT
d_gene: -; j_gene: TRBJ1-3; abundance: -; v_gene: TRBV12-3/TRBV12-4; CDR3aa: CASSSLGRDTIYF; CDR3nt: TGTGCCAGCAGTTCTCTAGGGAGGGACACCATATATTTT
d_gene: -; j_gene: TRBJ1-2; abundance: few; v_gene: TRBV7-8; CDR3aa: CASSPNAYGYTF; CDR3nt: TGTGCCAGCAGCCCAAATGCGTATGGCTACACCTTC
d_gene: TRBD1; j_gene: TRBJ1-1; abundance: few; v_gene: TRBV12-5; CDR3aa: CASGLTGGRNTEAFF; CDR3nt: TGTGCTAGTGGTTTGACAGGGGGGAGGAACACTGAAGCTTTCTTT
d_gene: -; j_gene: TRBJ1-1; abundance: -; v_gene: TRBV30; CDR3aa: CAWSTQGRTEAFF; CDR3nt: TGTGCCTGGAGTACCCAGGGAAGAACTGAAGCTTTCTTT
d_gene: TRBD1; j_gene: TRBJ2-7; abundance: -; v_gene: TRBV3-1/TRBV3-2; CDR3aa: CASSQAGTGIHEQYF; CDR3nt: TGTGCCAGCAGCCAAGCCGGGACAGGGATCCACGAGCAGTACTTC
d_gene: -; j_gene: TRBJ1-3; abundance: -; v_gene: TRBV2; CDR3aa: CASSAFSGNTIYF; CDR3nt: TGTGCCAGCAGTGCGTTCTCTGGAAACACCATATATTTT
d_gene: -; j_gene: TRBJ1-4; abundance: -; v_gene: TRBV27; CDR3aa: CASAPSREKLFF; CDR3nt: TGTGCCAGCGCCCCCTCTAGGGAAAAACTGTTTTTT
d_gene: -; j_gene: TRBJ2-2; abundance: -; v_gene: TRBV15; CDR3aa: CATSRGLGLRNTGELFF; CDR3nt: TGTGCCACCAGCAGAGGCCTGGGGCTCCGCAACACCGGGGAGCTGTTTTTT
d_gene: -; j_gene: TRBJ1-5; abundance: -; v_gene: TRBV6-1; CDR3aa: CASSEWGGGNQPQHF; CDR3nt: TGTGCCAGCAGTGAGTGGGGAGGGGGCAATCAGCCCCAGCATTTT
d_gene: -; j_gene: TRBJ2-2; abundance: -; v_gene: TRBV6-5; CDR3aa: CASRLDSYTGELFF; CDR3nt: TGTGCCAGCAGGCTAGACAGTTACACCGGGGAGCTGTTTTTT
d_gene: TRBD1; j_gene: TRBJ1-5; abundance: -; v_gene: TRBV18; CDR3aa: CASSSDRHQPQHF; CDR3nt: TGTGCCAGCTCGTCGGACAGGCATCAGCCCCAGCATTTT
d_gene: TRBD2; j_gene: TRBJ2-1; abundance: -; v_gene: TRBV11-3; CDR3aa: CASSLDPASGAYNEQFF; CDR3nt: TGTGCCAGCAGCTTAGATCCGGCTAGCGGGGCCTACAATGAGCAGTTCTTC
d_gene: -; j_gene: TRBJ1-6; abundance: -; v_gene: TRBV27; CDR3aa: CASSSPSYNSPLHF; CDR3nt: TGTGCCAGCAGCTCCCCGTCCTATAATTCACCCCTCCACTTT
d_gene: TRBD1; j_gene: TRBJ2-7; abundance: once; v_gene: TRBV7-9; CDR3aa: CASSKGQGADYEQYF; CDR3nt: TGTGCCAGCAGCAAAGGACAGGGGGCCGACTACGAGCAGTACTTC
d_gene: -; j_gene: TRBJ2-7; abundance: -; v_gene: TRBV5-5; CDR3aa: CASSPSSGRSYEQYF; CDR3nt: TGTGCCAGCAGTCCATCCTCCGGGAGATCCTACGAGCAGTACTTC
d_gene: -; j_gene: TRBJ2-7; abundance: -; v_gene: TRBV6-5; CDR3aa: CASKGVSYEQYF; CDR3nt: TGTGCCAGCAAGGGGGTCTCCTACGAGCAGTACTTC
d_gene: -; j_gene: TRBJ1-1; abundance: -; v_gene: TRBV18; CDR3aa: CASSPGSDTEAFF; CDR3nt: TGTGCCAGCTCACCCGGGAGCGACACTGAAGCTTTCTTT
d_gene: -; j_gene: TRBJ2-7; abundance: -; v_gene: TRBV5-1; CDR3aa: CASSFSSTTYEQYF; CDR3nt: TGCGCCAGCAGTTTTTCCAGCACTACTTACGAGCAGTACTTC
d_gene: TRBD2; j_gene: TRBJ2-1; abundance: -; v_gene: TRBV10-2; CDR3aa: CASSSTLLATKYNEQFF; CDR3nt: TGCGCCAGCAGCTCAACCTTACTAGCGACTAAGTACAATGAGCAGTTCTTC
d_gene: TRBD1; j_gene: TRBJ1-5; abundance: -; v_gene: TRBV6-5; CDR3aa: CASSWRGPGSNQPQHF; CDR3nt: TGTGCCAGCAGTTGGAGGGGGCCGGGTAGCAATCAGCCCCAGCATTTT
d_gene: -; j_gene: TRBJ1-5; abundance: -; v_gene: TRBV27; CDR3aa: CASSLFAGEFGQPQHF; CDR3nt: TGTGCCAGCAGTTTATTCGCAGGGGAATTTGGCCAGCCCCAGCATTTT
d_gene: -; j_gene: TRBJ2-7; abundance: few; v_gene: TRBV13; CDR3aa: CASSPGHVYEQYF; CDR3nt: TGTGCCAGCAGCCCTGGACATGTCTACGAGCAGTACTTC